Listed here are 18 T cell receptor beta chains from one sample, sequenced in a study of beta chain features in type 1 diabetes. The authors reverse transcribed all of the isolated RNA, so sequencing captured expressed TCRB transcripts. Generated by immunoSEQ multiplex PCR, the TCRdb table keeps only in-frame clones and is missing some. The data contain about 350,000 clones, roughly 21% of them singletons. The specimen sequenced was naive CD4+ T cells from blood. Source of these receptors: a woman aged 18-30 years in good health.

The CDR3 DNA reads TGTGCTAGTGGTTTGGTAGAAGCGCAGTACTTC. Residues: CASGLVEAQYF. The rearrangement joins TRBV12-5 to TRBJ2-7, with D unclear. Germline V gene lookup returns CDR1 LGHNT and CDR2 FRNRAP. The CDR3 totals 11 residues. V was cut by 0 bases and J by 9 bases, with 6 bases left in between.

V is TRBV9 and J is TRBJ1-5; 9 bases line up with TRBD1. The length of the CDR3 is 15 residues. V dropped 2 bases and J dropped 6; count of bases not matched to a gene: 6. Germline V gene sequence: CDR1 SGDLS, CDR2 YYNGEE. The CDR3, as DNA: TGTGCCAGCAGCGTCGGGACAGGGTTGGGTCAGCCCCAGCATTTT. Its translation: CASSVGTGLGQPQHF.

A few counts support this clone. This chain connects TRBV28 to TRBJ1-2; 7 bases line up with TRBD1. The V gene's germline CDR1 is MDHEN and CDR2 SYDVKM. The CDR3 has 13 residues. Losses at the gene ends were 7 bases for V and 4 bases for J; bases not matched to a gene: 6. This CDR3 is CASTQGGTYGYTF. The DNA of the CDR3 is TGTGCCAGCACCCAGGGGGGTACCTATGGCTACACCTTC.

This clone was observed a single time. The rearrangement uses TRBV11-3 and TRBJ2-1, with TRBD1 as a possible D gene (5 bases). This CDR3 is 13 amino acids long. Germline V CDR1 and CDR2: SGHNT, YENEEA. V shed 4 bases and J shed 2 bases, with 6 bases lying between them. DNA of the CDR3: TGTGCCAGCAGCTGGGGCACCTACAATGAGCAGTTCTTC. This encodes CASSWGTYNEQFF.

This sequence joins TRBV19 and TRBJ2-1, with 10 bases lining up with TRBD1. J was trimmed by 7 bases and V by 7 bases; bases with no gene match: 7. CDR3 length equals 14 residues. CDR1 and CDR2 (germline): LNHDA, SQIVND (reference sequence). CDR3 nucleotide sequence: TGTGCCAGTACCTCGGACAGGGGGGTTAATGAGCAGTTCTTC. This sequence encodes CASTSDRGVNEQFF.

This clone was observed a few times. The rearrangement links TRBV7-9 to TRBJ1-5; D perhaps matches TRBD1 (5 bases). Per the germline V gene, CDR1 is SEHNR and CDR2 is FQNEAQ (reference sequence). The CDR3 extends over 15 amino acids. V lost 4 bases and J lost 3, with 13 bases in between. Here the CDR3 reads CASSSAGGANQPQHF. In DNA form, the CDR3 reads TGTGCCAGCAGCTCGGCCGGGGGTGCCAATCAGCCCCAGCATTTT.

This chain uses TRBV11-2 with TRBJ2-1; D ambiguous. The ends were cut back, 1 base at V and 6 bases at J, with 7 bases in the middle. Germline V gene sequence: CDR1 SGHAT, CDR2 FQNNGV. The CDR3 covers 13 residues. For the CDR3, the DNA is TGTGCCAGCAGCTTAGGGCCGTCCAATGAGCAGTTCTTC. Protein: CASSLGPSNEQFF.

This clone was seen more than once but under ten times. V is TRBV4-2 and J is TRBJ1-4; 8 bases agree with TRBD1. This CDR3 region has 17 residues. The V gene's germline CDR1 is LGHNA and CDR2 YNFKEQ. J lost 1 base, V lost 5 bases, and 9 bases had no gene match. As DNA, the CDR3 is TGTGCCAGCAGCATGAGGACAGGGCTTGAAACTAATGAAAAACTGTTTTTT. Protein sequence: CASSMRTGLETNEKLFF.

This clone is a singleton in its sample. CDR3 sequence: CASSVGGGQPYEQYF. The DNA of the CDR3 is TGTGCCAGCAGCGTAGGAGGGGGCCAACCCTACGAGCAGTACTTC. The chain carries TRBV9 and TRBJ2-7, with TRBD1 identical over 7 bases. CDR3 length equals 15 residues. Germline CDR1 and CDR2: SGDLS and YYNGEE. V lost 0 bases to trimming and J lost 2 bases; unmatched junction nucleotides: 5.

The gene calls are TRBV30 and TRBJ1-2, with a possible D match to TRBD1 (5 bases). CDR1 and CDR2 (germline): GTSNPN, SVGIG (reference sequence). The CDR3 totals 13 residues. Trimming took 0 bases from V and 6 from J, leaving 11 bases between them. The CDR3 DNA reads TGTGCCTGGAGTGTGACAGCCCAGAATGGCTACACCTTC. Protein: CAWSVTAQNGYTF.

V gene TRBV28 combines with J gene TRBJ1-5, with D perhaps TRBD1 (5 bases). The V end lost 0 bases, the J end lost 0 bases, and 18 bases lay between the germline ends. This CDR3 is built from 19 residues. Looked up from germline, CDR1 is MDHEN and CDR2 is SYDVKM. DNA of the CDR3: TGTGCCAGCAGTTTATGGGGTACGGGGGGATTGTATAGCAATCAGCCCCAGCATTTT. It is translated as CASSLWGTGGLYSNQPQHF.

There are a few counts of this clone. The V call is TRBV30, the J call TRBJ2-4; 10 positions agree with TRBD2. The CDR3 extends over 13 amino acids. Trimming at V came to 2 bases and at J to 8 bases, leaving 3 bases not matched to a gene. CDR1 GTSNPN and CDR2 SVGIG come from the germline V gene (reference sequence). For the CDR3, the DNA is TGTGCCTGGAGTACGAGCGGGAGGGACATTCAGTACTTC. This translates into CAWSTSGRDIQYF.

This chain links TRBV2 with TRBJ1-2, with D possibly matching TRBD1 (6 bases). V was shortened by 6 bases and J by 8 bases, with 16 bases between the two germline ends. The germline gives CDR1 SNHLY, CDR2 FYNNEI. The CDR3 has 13 amino acids. CDR3 amino acids: CASSATGSLGYTF. The DNA for the CDR3 is TGTGCCAGCAGCGCTACAGGGAGTCTGGGCTACACCTTC.

This clone occurred a few times. The rearrangement uses TRBV7-3 and TRBJ2-1; 13 bases map to TRBD2. This CDR3 is 15 amino acids long. Germline V lookup: CDR1 SGHTA, CDR2 FQGTGA. Germline trimming cut 5 bases from V and 10 bases from J; bases unmatched to any gene: 8. The CDR3 nucleotides are TGTGCCAGCAGCCCCAGGACTAGCGGGGGCCTCGAGCAGTTCTTC. Amino acids: CASSPRTSGGLEQFF.

This sequence joins TRBV4-2 and TRBJ2-7; 10 positions agree with TRBD1. V gave up 4 bases and J gave up 0 bases; unmatched junction bases: 6. Germline V gene lookup returns CDR1 LGHNA and CDR2 YNFKEQ. The CDR3 contains 16 residues. In nucleotides, the CDR3 is TGTGCCAGCAGCCGGGACAGGGGCCCCAACTCCTACGAGCAGTACTTC. Its protein product is CASSRDRGPNSYEQYF.

The chain links TRBV6-5 to TRBJ1-1, with TRBD1 as a possible D gene (6 bases). The CDR3 is 13 residues long. Trimming left V 4 bases short and J 0 bases short, with 6 bases between. Germline V gene data show CDR1 as MNHEY and CDR2 as SVGAGI. CDR3 nucleotides: TGTGCCAGCAGTTGGACAGTGAACACTGAAGCTTTCTTT. This encodes CASSWTVNTEAFF.

The chain carries TRBV9 and TRBJ1-2; 7 bases are shared with TRBD1. There are 15 residues in the CDR3. The V gene's germline CDR1 is SGDLS and CDR2 YYNGEE. V gave up 0 bases and J gave up 5 bases; unmatched junction bases: 7. CDR3 DNA: TGTGCCAGCAGCGTAGCTGAGGGGGCGGCGTATGGCTACACCTTC. Translated, it gives CASSVAEGAAYGYTF.

The chain couples TRBV5-5 to TRBJ2-3; TRBD2 aligns across 8 bases. V gave up 0 bases and J gave up 4 bases; unmatched junction bases: 7. The CDR3 runs to 16 residues. Germline V CDR1 and CDR2: SGHKS, YYEKEE (reference sequence). The CDR3 spells CASSLGTGGASDTQYF. For the CDR3, the DNA is TGTGCCAGCAGCTTGGGGACCGGGGGGGCATCAGATACGCAGTATTTT.